Listed below are T cell receptor beta chains from one sample, sequenced in a study of blood T cell repertoires in COVID-19. Sequencing used immunoSEQ multiplex PCR; TCRdb keeps in-frame clones, though not all of them. The top ten clones hold about 5.6% of a sample with some 220,000 clones, approximately 85% of them seen once. Sequencing was carried out using peripheral blood. Source of these receptors: a woman between 65 and 79 years old with COVID-19, enrolled during active disease. Each CDR3 is given with its conserved first and last residue. The D gene is left open where the match is weak. Where a row states a size, it is once, few, many or the class of an expanded clone; other rows omit it.

cdr3_aa: CASSPVPGGAYEQYF
cdr3_nt: TGCGCCAGCAGCCCCGTTCCCGGCGGTGCCTACGAGCAGTACTTC
d_call: .
clone_size: .
v_call: TRBV5-1
j_call: TRBJ2-7

cdr3_aa: CASSFLAASTDTQYF
cdr3_nt: TGCGCCAGCAGCTTTTTGGCGGCTAGCACAGATACGCAGTATTTT
d_call: .
clone_size: .
v_call: TRBV5-1
j_call: TRBJ2-3

cdr3_aa: CASSYWAGGDEKLFF
cdr3_nt: TGTGCCAGCAGTTATTGGGCAGGGGGCGATGAAAAACTGTTTTTT
d_call: TRBD1
clone_size: .
v_call: TRBV7-9
j_call: TRBJ1-4

cdr3_aa: CASSLDREGIYEQYF
cdr3_nt: TGTGCCAGCAGTTTGGATCGGGAGGGGATCTACGAGCAGTACTTC
d_call: TRBD2
clone_size: .
v_call: TRBV28
j_call: TRBJ2-7

cdr3_aa: CASSEARTRYEKLFF
cdr3_nt: TGTGCCAGCAGTGAAGCGAGGACTCGGTATGAAAAACTGTTTTTT
d_call: .
clone_size: .
v_call: TRBV2
j_call: TRBJ1-4

cdr3_aa: CASSVAPRYEQYF
cdr3_nt: TGTGCCAGCAGCGTAGCCCCCCGCTACGAGCAGTACTTC
d_call: .
clone_size: .
v_call: TRBV9
j_call: TRBJ2-7

cdr3_aa: CASSSGLPHYEQYF
cdr3_nt: TGCGCCAGCAGCTCGGGATTACCCCACTACGAGCAGTACTTC
d_call: .
clone_size: .
v_call: TRBV5-1
j_call: TRBJ2-7

cdr3_aa: CASSPWNTGELFF
cdr3_nt: TGTGCCAGCAGCCCATGGAACACCGGGGAGCTGTTTTTT
d_call: .
clone_size: few
v_call: TRBV3-1/TRBV3-2
j_call: TRBJ2-2

cdr3_aa: CASSLQGGSYEQYF
cdr3_nt: TGCGCCAGCAGCTTGCAGGGCGGGAGCTACGAGCAGTACTTC
d_call: TRBD2
clone_size: .
v_call: TRBV5-1
j_call: TRBJ2-7

cdr3_aa: CASITPGTGSYEQYF
cdr3_nt: TGTGCCAGTATAACACCCGGGACAGGTTCCTACGAGCAGTACTTC
d_call: TRBD1
clone_size: .
v_call: TRBV28
j_call: TRBJ2-7

cdr3_aa: CASSGSGSSYEQYF
cdr3_nt: TGTGCCAGTAGTGGTAGCGGGAGCTCCTACGAGCAGTACTTC
d_call: TRBD2
clone_size: .
v_call: TRBV19
j_call: TRBJ2-7

cdr3_aa: CASSAWTEGQPQHF
cdr3_nt: TGTGCCAGCAGTGCATGGACGGAGGGACAGCCCCAGCATTTT
d_call: .
clone_size: .
v_call: TRBV2
j_call: TRBJ1-5

cdr3_aa: CASSEMRGQYGYTF
cdr3_nt: TGTGCCAGCAGTGAAATGAGAGGACAATATGGCTACACCTTC
d_call: .
clone_size: .
v_call: TRBV2
j_call: TRBJ1-2

cdr3_aa: CASSKGAYEQYF
cdr3_nt: TGTGCCAGCAGTAAGGGAGCCTACGAGCAGTACTTC
d_call: .
clone_size: few
v_call: TRBV11-3
j_call: TRBJ2-7

cdr3_aa: CASSYTGVRTDTQYF
cdr3_nt: TGTGCCAGCAGCTATACAGGGGTCCGCACAGATACGCAGTATTTT
d_call: TRBD1
clone_size: .
v_call: TRBV7-3
j_call: TRBJ2-3

cdr3_aa: CASSLMRDSKLHF
cdr3_nt: TGTGCCAGCAGCTTAATGCGGGATTCGAAATTGCACTTC
d_call: .
clone_size: .
v_call: TRBV7-3
j_call: TRBJ2-7

cdr3_aa: CASSEVSGRAAEQFF
cdr3_nt: TGTGCCAGCAGTGAAGTTAGCGGGAGGGCCGCTGAGCAGTTCTTC
d_call: TRBD2
clone_size: .
v_call: TRBV2
j_call: TRBJ2-1

cdr3_aa: CASRKLAGGGTQYF
cdr3_nt: TGTGCCAGCAGGAAACTAGCGGGAGGAGGAACGCAGTATTTT
d_call: TRBD2
clone_size: .
v_call: TRBV28
j_call: TRBJ2-3

cdr3_aa: CASSPPAGVQFF
cdr3_nt: TGTGCCAGCAGCCCTCCAGCAGGGGTCCAGTTCTTC
d_call: .
clone_size: .
v_call: TRBV6-2/TRBV6-3
j_call: TRBJ2-1

cdr3_aa: CASSPRTSGKSYEQYF
cdr3_nt: TGTGCCAGCAGCCCCCGGACTAGCGGGAAGTCCTACGAGCAGTACTTC
d_call: TRBD2
clone_size: .
v_call: TRBV7-2
j_call: TRBJ2-7

cdr3_aa: CASSPGTSGAGRNIQYF
cdr3_nt: TGTGCCAGTAGTCCCGGGACTAGCGGGGCCGGTAGAAACATTCAGTACTTC
d_call: TRBD2
clone_size: .
v_call: TRBV19
j_call: TRBJ2-4

cdr3_aa: CATSYGGATNEKLFF
cdr3_nt: TGTGCCACTTCGTACGGGGGGGCAACTAATGAAAAACTGTTTTTT
d_call: .
clone_size: .
v_call: TRBV28
j_call: TRBJ1-4

cdr3_aa: CASMFPEGGHSGANVLTF
cdr3_nt: TGTGCCAGCATGTTTCCAGAAGGGGGCCACTCTGGGGCCAACGTCCTGACTTTC
d_call: TRBD1
clone_size: .
v_call: TRBV28
j_call: TRBJ2-6

cdr3_aa: CASSLAQGHYGYTF
cdr3_nt: TGTGCCAGCAGCTTAGCGCAGGGGCACTATGGCTACACCTTC
d_call: .
clone_size: few
v_call: TRBV7-2
j_call: TRBJ1-2

cdr3_aa: CASSLGQPYEQYF
cdr3_nt: TGTGCCAGCTCACTGGGACAGCCCTACGAGCAGTACTTC
d_call: TRBD1
clone_size: .
v_call: TRBV18
j_call: TRBJ2-7

cdr3_aa: CASSLIGGASNQPQHF
cdr3_nt: TGTGCCAGCAGCTTAATAGGGGGCGCGAGCAATCAGCCCCAGCATTTT
d_call: TRBD1
clone_size: .
v_call: TRBV7-9
j_call: TRBJ1-5

cdr3_aa: CASSPGQANNEQFF
cdr3_nt: TGTGCCAGCAGTCCGGGACAGGCGAACAATGAGCAGTTCTTC
d_call: TRBD1
clone_size: .
v_call: TRBV6-2/TRBV6-3
j_call: TRBJ2-1

cdr3_aa: CASSIYTVGGTEAFF
cdr3_nt: TGTGCCAGCTCAATTTACACGGTGGGAGGGACTGAAGCTTTCTTT
d_call: .
clone_size: .
v_call: TRBV18
j_call: TRBJ1-1

cdr3_aa: CASSQVNRDHEQYF
cdr3_nt: TGTGCCAGCAGCCAAGTAAACAGGGACCACGAGCAGTACTTC
d_call: .
clone_size: .
v_call: TRBV3-1/TRBV3-2
j_call: TRBJ2-7

cdr3_aa: CSASPGTGGYEQYF
cdr3_nt: TGCAGTGCTAGTCCCGGGACAGGGGGTTACGAGCAGTACTTC
d_call: TRBD1
clone_size: few
v_call: TRBV20-1
j_call: TRBJ2-7

cdr3_aa: CASSARTSGRNEQFF
cdr3_nt: TGTGCCAGCAGCGCCCGGACTAGCGGGAGGAATGAGCAGTTCTTC
d_call: TRBD2
clone_size: few
v_call: TRBV9
j_call: TRBJ2-1

cdr3_aa: CASRVTGGNTEAFF
cdr3_nt: TGTGCCAGCAGAGTGACAGGAGGGAACACTGAAGCTTTCTTT
d_call: .
clone_size: .
v_call: TRBV6-5
j_call: TRBJ1-1